This entry concerns a single TCR beta chain. Its cognate antigen is unknown. This CDR3 has 13 amino acids. CDR1 is MDHEN and CDR2 is SYDVKM in the germline V gene. The ends were cut back, 3 bases at V and 4 bases at J, with 9 bases in the middle. This record comes from a study of shared clonotypes between healthy human individuals. Whole-study results and caveats: Sampling involved blood alone; tissue repertoires likely differ.

Splitting of each subset's genomic DNA was done evenly across several immunoSEQ plates. The authors loaded roughly 200 ng DNA, about 30,000 T cell genomes, into sorted-subset replicate PCRs. TCRdb keeps only in-frame clones here, not all; method: immunoSEQ multiplex PCR. Of 1,100,000 or so clones listed, 75% to 85% were seen once; the top ten hold approximately 0.56%. The specimen sequenced was memory CD4+ T cells from PBMCs. Described subset: CD45RA-negative fraction. The V call is TRBV28, the J call TRBJ1-2; the D is unclear. The clonotype was recovered from a man aged 18-30 years in good health. Some clones in this sample may be carry-over from other donors' samples. CDR3 DNA: TGTGCCAGCAGTTTTGGCAGGTTCTATGGCTACACCTTC. Residues: CASSFGRFYGYTF.